Included here is one T cell receptor (beta chain) sequence, with context. No antigen is known for it. This sample was taken from a study of STAT3 mutations in large granular lymphocyte leukemia. Study-wide results and limits: In T-cell large granular lymphocyte leukemia, about half of patients showed multiple immunodominant subclonotypes.

Sequencing used immunoSEQ multiplex PCR; TCRdb keeps in-frame clones, though not all of them. There are about 12,000 clones in the sample; over 75% occur only once, and about half lies in the top ten. The sequenced sample consisted of peripheral blood mononuclear cells. The sequence was obtained from a man in his fifties or sixties with T-cell large granular lymphocyte leukemia. Some clones in this sample may be carry-over from other donors' samples.

In DNA, the CDR3 is TGTGCCAGTAGGGAAAGGGGGACCACCGGGGAGCTGTTTTTT. This encodes CASRERGTTGELFF. The rearrangement joins TRBV19 to TRBJ2-2; D is possibly TRBD1 (6 bases). Deletions cut 6 bases from V and 4 bases from J, with 12 bases between. CDR1 and CDR2 (germline): LNHDA, SQIVND (reference sequence). The CDR3 runs 14 residues. The full variable domain, in which reference TRBV19 and TRBJ2-2 provide the parts outside the CDR3, is DGGITQSPKYLFRKEGQNVTLSCEQNLNHDAMYWYRQDPGQGLRLIYYSQIVNDFQKGDIAEGYSVSREKKESFPLTVTSAQKNPTAFYLCASRERGTTGELFFGEGSRLTVL.